Described below is a single TCR beta chain sequence and its context. Its matching antigen is unknown. Unique molecular identifiers were carried by the TCR beta cDNA libraries. A single record per CDR3 protein comes from TCRdb applying MiXCR to the PCR reads. The sample records 700,000 to 900,000 distinct CDR3 sequences, about half being singletons. The data were obtained in a study of post-analysis software for immune sequencing data. Study-level results: TRBV5-6, TRBV5-1 and TRBV20-1 were among 4 or 5 TRBV segments more frequent in patients than controls.

Trimming took 1 base from V and 5 from J, leaving 14 bases between them. CDR3 size: 15 residues. Per the germline V gene, CDR1 is LGHDT and CDR2 is YNNKEL (reference sequence). This chain joins TRBV3-1 and TRBJ2-5; a possible D gene is TRBD2 (6 bases). Sequencing was carried out using blood. The source of this sequence is a girl between 10 and 17 years old with multiple sclerosis. The CDR3 nucleotides read TGTGCCAGCAGCCAAGTTTTAGTCGGAGGGGAGACCCAGTACTTC. Its translation: CASSQVLVGGETQYF.